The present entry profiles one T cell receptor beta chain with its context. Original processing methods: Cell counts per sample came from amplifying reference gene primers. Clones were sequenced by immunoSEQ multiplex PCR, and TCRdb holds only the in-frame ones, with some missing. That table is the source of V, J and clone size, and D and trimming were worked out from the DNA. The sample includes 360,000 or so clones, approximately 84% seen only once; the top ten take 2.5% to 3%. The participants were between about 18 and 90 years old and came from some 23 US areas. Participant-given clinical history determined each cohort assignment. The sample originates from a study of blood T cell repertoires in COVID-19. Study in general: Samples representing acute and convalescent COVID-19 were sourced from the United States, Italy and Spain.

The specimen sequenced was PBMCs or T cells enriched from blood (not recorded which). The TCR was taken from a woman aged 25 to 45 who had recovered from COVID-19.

CDR3 amino acids: CASSPPTRGYEQYF. CDR3 bases: TGTGCCAGCTCACCACCGACCAGGGGCTACGAGCAGTACTTC. J is TRBJ2-7 and V is TRBV18; D might be TRBD1 (6 bases). V lost 0 bases, J lost 3 bases, and 9 bases lay in between. The CDR3 consists of 14 residues. Germline CDR1 KGHSH, CDR2 LQKENI.